The TCR beta chain described here comes from a study of T-cell reconstitution after alpha-beta-depleted transplantation in children (dated by TCRdb to 2016 to 2018). Some background on the complete study: The study quantitatively tracked T-cell immune reconstitution after TCRalphabeta/CD19-depleted allogeneic hematopoietic cell transplantation in children using TCR repertoire profiling.

The library was obtained by PCR. Sequencing took place on an Illumina HiSeq 2500. TCR library preparation used molecular barcoding, with unique molecular identifiers applied to normalize quantification of the TCRbeta repertoire. TCRdb ran its own pipeline on the public reads, namely fastp trimming at Q25 and MiXCR clone calling, and kept in-frame beta chains. Each CDR3 protein appears once, grouped with its most common genes and DNA. For this sample the table gives 500,000 to 600,000 distinct CDR3 sequences, of which roughly 18% were detected only once. Jointly, the top ten make up around 3.3% of the sample. As concerns this clonotype: Its antigen remains undetermined. No base-level quality is on record; no much larger clone is a single base apart.

The CDR3 numbers 15 residues from cysteine through phenylalanine. The read is trimmed to its CDR3 DNA, 45 bases read in frame from base 1. The V and J ends are trimmed by 1 base and 8 bases, leaving 17 bases between them. CDR1 and CDR2 are drawn from the germline V gene (reference sequence): DFQATT, SNEGSKA. The rearranged segments are TRBV20-1 and TRBJ1-4; 6 matching bases give a weak D call of TRBD1. Source: PBMCs from the stem cell graft donor, taken from the stem cell graft. The source of this sequence is a human donor who donated a stem cell graft to a child with acute lymphoblastic leukemia. The nucleotide sequence reads as follows: TGCAGTGCTAGAGCCCAACAGGGTGTAGGGGAAAAACTGTTTTTT. The encoded protein is CSARAQQGVGEKLFF.